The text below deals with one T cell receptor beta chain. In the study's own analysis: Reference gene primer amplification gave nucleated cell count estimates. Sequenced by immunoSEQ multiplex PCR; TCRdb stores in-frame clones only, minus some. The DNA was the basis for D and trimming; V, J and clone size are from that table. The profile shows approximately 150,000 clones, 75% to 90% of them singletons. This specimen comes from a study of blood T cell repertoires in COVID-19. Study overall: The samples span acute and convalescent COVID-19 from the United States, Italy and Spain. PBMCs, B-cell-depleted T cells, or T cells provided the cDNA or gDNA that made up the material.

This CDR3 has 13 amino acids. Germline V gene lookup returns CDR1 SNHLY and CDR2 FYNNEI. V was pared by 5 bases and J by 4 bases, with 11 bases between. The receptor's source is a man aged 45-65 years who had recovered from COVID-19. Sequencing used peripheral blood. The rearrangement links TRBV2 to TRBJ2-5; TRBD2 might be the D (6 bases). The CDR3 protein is CASSRGLTETQYF. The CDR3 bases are TGTGCCAGCAGTCGGGGACTTACAGAGACCCAGTACTTC. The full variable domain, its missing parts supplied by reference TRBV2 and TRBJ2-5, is EPEVTQTPSHQVTQMGQEVILRCVPISNHLYFYWYRQILGQKVEFLVSFYNNEISEKSEIFDDQFSVERPDGSNFTLKIRSTKLEDSAMYFCASSRGLTETQYFGPGTRLLVL.